This T cell receptor (beta chain) was sequenced for a study of Ad26.COV2.S vaccination and SARS-CoV-2 variants. Germline V gene sequence: CDR1 LNHDA, CDR2 SQIVND (reference sequence). The CDR3 numbers 14 amino acids, ends counted. Sample treatment: approximately 18 received Ad26.COV2.S at low or high dose, single or two shots; roughly five received placebo; per-sample allocation not given. Sampling took place 63 days after the first vaccine or placebo injection. Worth noting for this clone: Its matching antigen is unknown. The DNA is left out, because the CDR3 cannot be placed on it with certainty; the CDR3 is given as TCRdb lists it.

Using immunoSEQ multiplex PCR, the repertoire was profiled, and TCRdb retains in-frame clones only, with some absent. This table has 330,000 or so clones, roughly 90% appearing once. The study's findings and limits: Substantial breadth was reportedly displayed by spike-specific CD8+ and CD4+ T cell responses after vaccination.

The J gene is TRBJ1-2, the V gene TRBV19. Sequencing used peripheral blood, obtained in a trial of Ad26.COV2.S vaccine versus placebo. This clonotype was sampled from a person aged 18-60 years who received the Ad26.COV2.S COVID-19 vaccine or a placebo. The CDR3 protein is CASSLEKANYGYTF.